This is a list of T cell receptor beta chains from one sample in a study of shared clonotypes between healthy human individuals. The protocol was immunoSEQ multiplex PCR, while the TCRdb copy is restricted to in-frame clones and leaves out a portion. The sample lists roughly 770,000 clones, 96% seen once, with about 0.22% in the top ten. The material sequenced was naive CD8+ T cells sorted from blood. The origin of the receptors is a man aged 25 to 40 in good health. CDR3s include the opening cysteine and the closing phenylalanine or tryptophan. D genes are given only for firm matches. Only part of the rows carry a size: once, few, many, or a class if the clone is expanded.

. TRBJ2-5 . TRBV29-1 CSVEVWEGVVSETQYF TGCAGCGTTGAAGTATGGGAAGGGGTGGTGTCCGAGACCCAGTACTTC
. TRBJ1-1 . TRBV7-9 CASSAKGPGAEAFF TGTGCCAGCAGCGCTAAAGGGCCAGGGGCTGAAGCTTTCTTT
. TRBJ2-1 TRBD1 TRBV5-6 CASSRIRGTGARNEQFF TGTGCCAGCAGCCGAATACGAGGGACAGGGGCTCGCAATGAGCAGTTCTTC
. TRBJ2-5 TRBD2 TRBV5-1 CASSLGSGGRTQYF TGCGCCAGCAGCTTAGGTTCGGGGGGAAGGACCCAGTACTTC
. TRBJ2-1 . TRBV7-9 CASSFLRQGWRYNEQFF TGTGCCAGCAGCTTTCTCCGCCAGGGTTGGAGATACAATGAGCAGTTCTTC
. TRBJ2-1 TRBD2 TRBV27 CASSLWASGGNNEQFF TGTGCCAGCAGTTTATGGGCTAGCGGGGGCAACAATGAGCAGTTCTTC
. TRBJ2-7 TRBD2 TRBV7-9 CASSRTGTSVSYEQYF TGTGCCAGCAGCCGTACCGGGACTAGTGTTTCCTACGAGCAGTACTTC
. TRBJ2-3 . TRBV13 CASSSPTASTDTQYF TGTGCCAGCAGCTCTCCGACAGCTAGCACAGATACGCAGTATTTT
. TRBJ1-5 TRBD1 TRBV27 CASGRQGFNQPQHF TGTGCCAGCGGAAGACAGGGATTTAATCAGCCCCAGCATTTT
. TRBJ2-2 . TRBV6-1 CASSEGKLGVTGELFF TGTGCCAGCAGTGAGGGGAAACTCGGGGTCACCGGGGAGCTGTTTTTT
. TRBJ2-7 . TRBV2 CASSEGQSYEQYF TGTGCCAGCAGTGAAGGGCAGTCCTACGAGCAGTACTTC
. TRBJ2-7 . TRBV5-1 CASSLYGGSYEQYF TGCGCCAGCAGCTTATATGGGGGCTCCTACGAGCAGTACTTC
. TRBJ2-3 . TRBV20-1 CSTGDVDTQYF TGCAGTACTGGAGATGTGGATACGCAGTATTTT
once TRBJ1-1 . TRBV14 CASSERGGDTEAFF TGTGCCAGCAGCGAGAGGGGGGGCGACACTGAAGCTTTCTTT
. TRBJ2-7 TRBD2 TRBV4-1 CASSFRLALYEQYF TGCGCCAGCAGTTTTCGACTAGCTCTCTACGAGCAGTACTTC
. TRBJ2-2 TRBD2 TRBV28 CASSLVGLAGELGELFF TGTGCCAGCAGTTTAGTTGGACTAGCGGGAGAACTCGGGGAGCTGTTTTTT
. TRBJ2-1 . TRBV7-2 CASSSVQGAHNEQFF TGTGCCAGCAGCTCGGTCCAGGGAGCCCACAATGAGCAGTTCTTC
. TRBJ2-7 . TRBV10-3 CAISESSGIYEQYF TGTGCCATCAGTGAGTCATCAGGGATCTACGAGCAGTACTTC
. TRBJ2-2 TRBD2 TRBV15 CATSRTGGPGGELFF TGTGCCACCAGCAGAACGGGAGGGCCCGGCGGGGAGCTGTTTTTT
. TRBJ2-1 TRBD2 TRBV5-4 CASSLGRREGLGNEQFF TGTGCCAGCAGCTTGGGGCGGCGGGAGGGCCTGGGTAATGAGCAGTTCTTC
. TRBJ2-6 . TRBV7-2 CASSGVGRRQSRANVLTF TGTGCCAGCAGCGGTGTTGGGAGACGACAAAGTCGGGCCAACGTCCTGACTTTC
once TRBJ2-1 . TRBV15 CATSRGGLSGNYNEQFF TGTGCCACCAGCAGAGGGGGACTCTCCGGGAACTACAATGAGCAGTTCTTC
. TRBJ2-7 TRBD1 TRBV6-5 CASSPGTGGIEQYF TGTGCCAGCAGTCCCGGGACAGGGGGCATCGAGCAGTACTTC
. TRBJ1-1 . TRBV6-5 CASSYGGRLSEAFF TGTGCCAGCAGTTACGGGGGGCGCTTATCTGAAGCTTTCTTT
once TRBJ1-1 . TRBV19 CASSRGQNTEAFF TGTGCCAGTAGTCGGGGGCAGAACACTGAAGCTTTCTTT